What follows is one TCR beta chain and its context. The method was immunoSEQ multiplex PCR; TCRdb's version includes in-frame clones alone and lacks a portion of them. The sample has about 24,000 clones, around four fifths seen once. The data were obtained in a study of lymphopenia after photon versus proton radiotherapy. Germline-derived CDR1 and CDR2 are SNHLY and FYNNEI. The length of the CDR3 is 13 residues. The V and J ends lost 6 bases and 1 base respectively, with 9 bases between them. The origin of this receptor is a woman aged 70-85 years with pancreatic cancer. The V call is TRBV2, the J call TRBJ1-1; D gene uncertain. The sequenced sample was peripheral blood, obtained from a patient treated with proton-based radiotherapy. The CDR3: CASSVGSNTEAFF. The CDR3 DNA reads as TGTGCCAGCAGCGTTGGGTCGAACACTGAAGCTTTCTTT.